This TCR beta chain was observed in a study of blood T cell repertoires in COVID-19. Participant-given clinical history determined each cohort assignment. The CDR3 covers 15 residues. Using immunoSEQ multiplex PCR, the repertoire was profiled, and TCRdb retains in-frame clones only, with some absent. The repertoire holds a few hundred thousand clones, more than 85% seen once, with 0.8% to 0.9% in the top ten. The chain has TRBV21-1 and TRBJ1-3. TRBV21-1 has pseudogene status. This clonotype was obtained from a woman aged 40 to 50 who had been exposed to COVID-19. What was sequenced was PBMCs or T cells enriched from blood (not recorded which). In nucleotides, the CDR3 is TGTGCCAGCACCCCCCCCGGCGGCTCTGGAAACACCATATATTTT. Its translation: CASTPPGGSGNTIYF.